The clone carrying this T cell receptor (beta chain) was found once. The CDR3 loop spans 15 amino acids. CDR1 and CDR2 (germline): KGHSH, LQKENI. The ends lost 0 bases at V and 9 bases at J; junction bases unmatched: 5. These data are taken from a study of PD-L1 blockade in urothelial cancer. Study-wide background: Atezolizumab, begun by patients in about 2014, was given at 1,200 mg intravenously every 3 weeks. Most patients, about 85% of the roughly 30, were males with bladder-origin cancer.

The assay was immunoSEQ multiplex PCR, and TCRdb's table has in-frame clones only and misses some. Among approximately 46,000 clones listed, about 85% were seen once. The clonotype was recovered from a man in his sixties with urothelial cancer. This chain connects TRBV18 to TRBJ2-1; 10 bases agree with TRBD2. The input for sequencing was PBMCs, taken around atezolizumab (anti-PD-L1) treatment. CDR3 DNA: TGTGCCAGCTCACCACCCGGGACTAGCGCTAGTGAGCAGTTCTTC. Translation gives CASSPPGTSASEQFF. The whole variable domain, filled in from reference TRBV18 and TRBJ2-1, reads NAGVMQNPRHLVRRRGQEARLRCSPMKGHSHVYWYRQLPEEGLKFMVYLQKENIIDESGMPKERFSAEFPKEGPSILRIQQVVRGDSAAYFCASSPPGTSASEQFFGPGTRLTVL.